The 32 T cell receptor beta chains reported below all come from one sample, sequenced in a study of PD-L1 blockade in urothelial cancer. Repertoires were generated with immunoSEQ multiplex PCR, while TCRdb's copy carries only in-frame clones and drops some. The sample shows 70,000 to 100,000 clones, roughly 84% of them seen only once. The sample's time point: pretreatment peripheral blood. The starting material was PBMCs, obtained around atezolizumab (anti-PD-L1) treatment. These receptors all come from a man between 60 and 75 years old with urothelial cancer.

The chain couples TRBV7-9 to TRBJ2-7, with D possibly TRBD1 on 5 matching bases. There are 12 residues in the CDR3. The V and J ends lost 5 bases and 4 bases respectively, with 9 bases between them. Per the germline V gene, CDR1 is SEHNR and CDR2 is FQNEAQ (reference sequence). As DNA, the CDR3 is TGTGCCAGCAGCACCACAGGATACGAGCAGTACTTC. Its translation is CASSTTGYEQYF. The full variable domain, rest sourced from reference TRBV7-9 and TRBJ2-7, is DTGVSQNPRHKITKRGQNVTFRCDPISEHNRLYWYRQTLGQGPEFLTYFQNEAQLEKSRLLSDRFSAERPKGSFSTLEIQRTEQGDSAMYLCASSTTGYEQYFGPGTRLTVT.

This rearrangement joins TRBV7-8 to TRBJ2-3; TRBD2 might be the D (6 bases). The CDR3 length is 13 residues. Trimming shortened V by 5 bases and J by 5 bases, and 11 bases separated the two germline ends. The germline V gene has CDR1 SGHVS and CDR2 FQNEAQ. The CDR3 coding sequence is TGTGCCAGCAGCCAGGAGGGTCGAGATACGCAGTATTTT. This gives the protein CASSQEGRDTQYF.

The J gene is TRBJ1-3, the V gene TRBV5-6, with D possibly matching TRBD1 (6 bases). Trimming left V 4 bases short and J 9 bases short, with 11 bases between. CDR1 is SGHDT, CDR2 YYEEEE, per germline. The CDR3 extends over 12 amino acids. The CDR3: CASSQDSGTIYF. In DNA, the CDR3 is TGTGCCAGCAGCCAGGACAGTGGCACCATATATTTT. The complete variable domain, with remaining parts taken from reference TRBV5-6 and TRBJ1-3, reads DAGVTQSPTHLIKTRGQQVTLRCSPKSGHDTVSWYQQALGQGPQFIFQYYEEEERQRGNFPDRFSGHQFPNYSSELNVNALLLGDSALYLCASSQDSGTIYFGEGSWLTVV.

This clone appeared a few times. The chain links TRBV7-9 to TRBJ2-7, with 9 nucleotides matching TRBD2. The CDR3 contains 15 residues. CDR1 and CDR2 (germline): SEHNR, FQNEAQ (reference sequence). Germline trimming cut 7 bases from V and 6 bases from J; bases unmatched to any gene: 13. CDR3 DNA sequence: TGTGCCAGCACCCCTTCCGTGCGGGGGGGCTTCGAGCAGTACTTC. Translated, it gives CASTPSVRGGFEQYF.

The chain links TRBV6-1 to TRBJ2-1; 11 bases line up with TRBD2. V gave up 4 bases and J gave up 3 bases; unmatched junction bases: 5. The CDR3 length is 16 residues. In germline, CDR1 is MNHNS, CDR2 SASEGT. The DNA for the CDR3 is TGTGCCAGCAGTGCGACCCTAGCGGGAGGCTACAATGAGCAGTTCTTC. Amino acid sequence: CASSATLAGGYNEQFF.

The genes are TRBV7-8 and TRBJ1-5; possible D gene TRBD1, 5 bases. Germline V gives CDR1 SGHVS, CDR2 FQNEAQ. The CDR3 has 17 residues. Trimming pared 5 bases from V and 4 bases from J, leaving 21 bases between. CDR3 nucleotide sequence: TGTGCCAGCAGCCCTTCCGGGGGGTACTCTCATAATCAGCCCCAGCATTTT. This encodes CASSPSGGYSHNQPQHF.

This clone is a singleton in its sample. The V call is TRBV19, the J call TRBJ1-5, with TRBD1 as a possible D gene (6 bases). Trimming took off 7 bases at V and 1 base at J, with 20 bases between the two ends. The CDR3 totals 17 residues. The germline gives CDR1 LNHDA, CDR2 SQIVND (reference sequence). CDR3 region: CASTGVRTLRSNQPQHF. DNA of the CDR3: TGTGCCAGTACAGGGGTTCGTACTTTAAGGAGCAATCAGCCCCAGCATTTT.

The chain links TRBV6-5 to TRBJ2-4; 9 bases match TRBD1. The V gene's germline CDR1 is MNHEY and CDR2 SVGAGI. V was pared by 6 bases and J by 7 bases, with 10 bases of the junction left unmatched. The CDR3 consists of 15 residues. CDR3 sequence (DNA): TGTGCCAGCAGGGGAGAGGGGACAGGGCCGAACATTCAGTACTTC. Amino acid sequence: CASRGEGTGPNIQYF.

This clone showed up just a few times. The chain joins TRBV7-9 to TRBJ1-5; D remains ambiguous. The ends were cut back, 1 base at V and 4 bases at J, with 5 bases in the middle. The CDR3 sequence is 13 residues long. Germline V CDR1 and CDR2: SEHNR, FQNEAQ (reference sequence). The CDR3 DNA reads as TGTGCCAGCAGCTTAGGTCTAAATCAGCCCCAGCATTTT. Amino acids: CASSLGLNQPQHF.

The chain combines TRBV13 with TRBJ2-5, with 11 bases aligning to TRBD1. From germline, CDR1 is PRHDT and CDR2 FYEKMQ (reference sequence). V lost 5 bases and J lost 5; bases outside the gene matches: 4. The CDR3 is 14 amino acids. In DNA, the CDR3 is TGTGCCAGCAGCCCCCGGGACAGGGGGGAGACCCAGTACTTC. Protein sequence: CASSPRDRGETQYF.

This clone was detected a few times. This sequence joins TRBV2 and TRBJ1-4, with 7 bases fitting TRBD1. This CDR3 has 15 amino acids. Germline CDR1 and CDR2: SNHLY and FYNNEI. J lost 6 bases, V lost 3 bases, and 7 bases had no gene match. CDR3: CASSDQGQNHEKLFF. In nucleotides, the CDR3 is TGTGCCAGCAGTGACCAGGGACAGAACCATGAAAAACTGTTTTTT.

This rearrangement joins TRBV30 to TRBJ2-1, with D possibly matching TRBD1 (6 bases). Germline V CDR1 and CDR2: GTSNPN, SVGIG (reference sequence). The CDR3 contains 15 residues. V was shortened by 5 bases and J by 4 bases, with 18 bases between the two germline ends. The CDR3 protein is CAWRRGPLPYNEQFF. CDR3 nucleotides: TGTGCCTGGCGCAGGGGACCCCTCCCTTACAATGAGCAGTTCTTC.

This clone was detected only a few times. The J gene is TRBJ1-2, the V gene TRBV28; D is unresolved. The CDR3 is 13 residues long. V gave up 7 bases and J gave up 2 bases, with 11 bases separating them. Per the germline V gene, CDR1 is MDHEN and CDR2 is SYDVKM. The CDR3: CASKDSANYGYTF. In DNA, the CDR3 is TGTGCCAGCAAAGATTCAGCGAACTATGGCTACACCTTC.

This chain connects TRBV4-1 to TRBJ1-2; tentatively, D is TRBD1 (5 bases). V dropped 1 base and J dropped 3 bases, with 12 bases sitting between them. Germline values: CDR1 MGHRA, CDR2 YSYEKL. The length of the CDR3 is 15 residues. In DNA, the CDR3 is TGCGCCAGCAGCCAAGGGGCAGGGAACTACTATGGCTACACCTTC. Its protein product is CASSQGAGNYYGYTF.

There are a few counts of this clone. This rearrangement joins TRBV30 to TRBJ1-5, with D possibly TRBD1 on 5 matching bases. Between the trimmed V and J ends, which lost 0 bases and 4 bases, there was a span of 10 bases. The CDR3 contains 14 residues. Germline lookup yields CDR1 GTSNPN and CDR2 SVGIG (reference sequence). CDR3: CAWSVAGQNQPQHF. The CDR3 bases are TGTGCCTGGAGTGTGGCAGGGCAAAATCAGCCCCAGCATTTT.

The CDR3 DNA is TGTGCCAGCAGCTTGGTTGAGGCAGGGTATGGCTACACCTTC. Protein: CASSLVEAGYGYTF. The genes are TRBV5-4 and TRBJ1-2; D is possibly TRBD1 (5 bases). Germline values: CDR1 SGHNT, CDR2 YYREEE (reference sequence). There are 14 residues in the CDR3. V was cut by 0 bases and J by 5 bases, with 11 bases left in between.

The V call is TRBV19, the J call TRBJ1-2; D unresolved. The V end lost 0 bases, the J end lost 1 base, and 6 bases lay between the germline ends. Germline V gives CDR1 LNHDA, CDR2 SQIVND (reference sequence). The CDR3 extends over 14 amino acids. Written as DNA, the CDR3 is TGTGCCAGTAGTATAGATACAGTTAACTATGGCTACACCTTC. Protein sequence: CASSIDTVNYGYTF.

The V gene is TRBV18, the J gene TRBJ1-1; 9 nucleotides match TRBD1. V was pared by 2 bases and J by 0 bases, with 4 bases of the junction left unmatched. Germline loops: CDR1 KGHSH, CDR2 LQKENI. This CDR3 region has 16 residues. The CDR3 DNA is TGTGCCAGCTCACCAGGGACAGGGTACATGAACACTGAAGCTTTCTTT. This sequence encodes CASSPGTGYMNTEAFF.

The rearrangement uses TRBV6-1 and TRBJ1-5; D gene unclear. There are 21 residues in the CDR3. Germline V gene lookup returns CDR1 MNHNS and CDR2 SASEGT. V was trimmed by 2 bases and J by 5 bases, leaving 31 bases between them. The chain's CDR3 is CASSERGVGRSSWEPHQPQHF. The CDR3 nucleotides are TGTGCCAGCAGTGAACGGGGAGTCGGCCGGTCAAGTTGGGAGCCCCATCAGCCCCAGCATTTT.

This clone turned up a few times. This chain links TRBV6-5 with TRBJ1-1; 7 bases line up with TRBD1. In germline, CDR1 is MNHEY, CDR2 SVGAGI. This CDR3 has 12 residues. The junction had 4 bases not matched to a gene; V was cut back by 4 bases and J by 8 bases. CDR3 protein: CASSFYRGEAFF. Written as DNA, the CDR3 is TGTGCCAGCAGTTTCTACAGGGGAGAAGCTTTCTTT.

V and J are TRBV2 and TRBJ2-1; 15 nucleotides agree with TRBD2. The V gene's germline CDR1 is SNHLY and CDR2 FYNNEI. The junction had 2 bases not matched to a gene; V was cut back by 4 bases and J by 7 bases. CDR3 size: 15 residues. The DNA for the CDR3 is TGTGCCAGCAGTGTGGGGACTAGCGGGAGGAATGAGCAGTTCTTC. It is translated as CASSVGTSGRNEQFF. The full variable domain, with the rest looked up from reference TRBV2 and TRBJ2-1, is EPEVTQTPSHQVTQMGQEVILRCVPISNHLYFYWYRQILGQKVEFLVSFYNNEISEKSEIFDDQFSVERPDGSNFTLKIRSTKLEDSAMYFCASSVGTSGRNEQFFGPGTRLTVL.

The chain couples TRBV13 to TRBJ2-5; 8 nucleotides agree with TRBD2. The CDR3 length is 15 residues. J was trimmed by 4 bases and V by 0 bases; bases with no gene match: 4. CDR1 and CDR2 from the germline V gene are PRHDT and FYEKMQ (reference sequence). In DNA, the CDR3 is TGTGCCAGCAGCTTAGGCGGGGGGGCAGGAGAGACCCAGTACTTC. Protein product: CASSLGGGAGETQYF.

The V and J genes are TRBV14 and TRBJ1-2, with 8 bases fitting TRBD1. V gave up 2 bases and J gave up 3 bases; unmatched junction bases: 8. Germline V gives CDR1 SGHDN, CDR2 FVKESK. The CDR3 contains 16 residues. The CDR3 region is CASSQTTDRADYGYTF. Here the CDR3 DNA reads TGTGCCAGCAGCCAAACCACGGACAGGGCGGACTATGGCTACACCTTC.

The CDR3 DNA reads TGTGCCAGCTCCCTCGGCGGGGGTAGAGCTATGAACACTGAAGCTTTCTTT. It is translated as CASSLGGGRAMNTEAFF. V is TRBV18 and J is TRBJ1-1, with D perhaps matching TRBD1 (5 bases). The V gene's germline CDR1 is KGHSH and CDR2 LQKENI. This CDR3 contains 17 residues. Trimming removed 6 bases at V and 0 bases at J, with 20 bases between.

V is TRBV18 and J is TRBJ1-5; 8 bases are a match to TRBD1. CDR1 and CDR2 from the germline V gene are KGHSH and LQKENI. The CDR3 extends over 15 amino acids. V lost 4 bases to trimming and J lost 3 bases; unmatched junction nucleotides: 5. CDR3 amino acids: CASSLGQGNNQPQHF. CDR3 nucleotide sequence: TGTGCCAGCTCACTCGGACAGGGTAACAATCAGCCCCAGCATTTT.

V gene TRBV29-1 combines with J gene TRBJ2-2; 14 nucleotides align to TRBD2. The CDR3 is 15 amino acids. V shed 3 bases and J 6 bases; nucleotides not matched to a gene: 3. Germline V gene sequence: CDR1 SQVTM, CDR2 ANQGSEA. The CDR3 DNA follows: TGCAGCGTTGAGGGGACTAGCGGGAGTTCCGGGGAGCTGTTTTTT. The encoded protein is CSVEGTSGSSGELFF.

The rearrangement links TRBV5-1 to TRBJ2-7, with 11 positions matching TRBD2. With V trimmed by 2 bases and J by 6 bases, 4 bases remained unmatched. Germline-derived CDR1 and CDR2 are SGHRS and YFSETQ. The CDR3 totals 14 residues. The CDR3 loop reads CASSLELAGVEQYF. In DNA, the CDR3 is TGCGCCAGCAGCTTAGAACTAGCGGGAGTCGAGCAGTACTTC.

The chain combines TRBV18 with TRBJ2-5; D may be TRBD2 (6 bases). This CDR3 comprises 14 residues. Per germline, CDR1 KGHSH and CDR2 LQKENI. Trimming shortened V by 4 bases and J by 5 bases, and 14 bases separated the two germline ends. CDR3 loop: CASSRSAAGETQYF. The CDR3 nucleotides read TGTGCCAGCTCACGATCGGCGGCGGGGGAGACCCAGTACTTC.

The chain carries TRBV19 and TRBJ1-5; no definite D call. Trimming stripped 5 bases from V and 9 bases from J, with 11 bases between. CDR1 LNHDA and CDR2 SQIVND come from the germline V gene (reference sequence). The CDR3 runs to 12 residues. The CDR3 region has the DNA TGTGCCAGTAGTCCCACCGGTGGGCCCCAGCATTTT. Translated, it gives CASSPTGGPQHF.

Only a few counts were recorded for this clone. The chain links TRBV4-2 to TRBJ2-3; 7 nucleotides match TRBD2. After removal of 0 bases from V and 4 bases from J, the junction contained 4 bases not matched to a gene. Germline V gene sequence: CDR1 LGHNA, CDR2 YNFKEQ. The CDR3 has 15 residues. The CDR3 sequence is CASSQDAGESDTQYF. Written as DNA, the CDR3 is TGTGCCAGCAGCCAAGACGCGGGAGAATCAGATACGCAGTATTTT.

The genes are TRBV19 and TRBJ1-3; 7 bases map to TRBD1. The germline V gene encodes CDR1 LNHDA and CDR2 SQIVND (reference sequence). This CDR3 region has 18 residues. J was trimmed by 0 bases and V by 5 bases; bases with no gene match: 13. The DNA of the CDR3 is TGTGCCAGTAGTCAATTACGGGACAGCCGACGCTCTGGAAACACCATATATTTT. Amino acids: CASSQLRDSRRSGNTIYF.

The rearrangement links TRBV6-6 to TRBJ1-4; 10 bases agree with TRBD1. This CDR3 has 16 amino acids. The germline gives CDR1 MNHNY, CDR2 SVGAGI (reference sequence). Germline trimming cut 5 bases from V and 2 bases from J; bases unmatched to any gene: 5. CDR3 sequence (DNA): TGTGCCAGCAGTACCCTGGACAGGGGGACTAATGAAAAACTGTTTTTT. Residues: CASSTLDRGTNEKLFF.